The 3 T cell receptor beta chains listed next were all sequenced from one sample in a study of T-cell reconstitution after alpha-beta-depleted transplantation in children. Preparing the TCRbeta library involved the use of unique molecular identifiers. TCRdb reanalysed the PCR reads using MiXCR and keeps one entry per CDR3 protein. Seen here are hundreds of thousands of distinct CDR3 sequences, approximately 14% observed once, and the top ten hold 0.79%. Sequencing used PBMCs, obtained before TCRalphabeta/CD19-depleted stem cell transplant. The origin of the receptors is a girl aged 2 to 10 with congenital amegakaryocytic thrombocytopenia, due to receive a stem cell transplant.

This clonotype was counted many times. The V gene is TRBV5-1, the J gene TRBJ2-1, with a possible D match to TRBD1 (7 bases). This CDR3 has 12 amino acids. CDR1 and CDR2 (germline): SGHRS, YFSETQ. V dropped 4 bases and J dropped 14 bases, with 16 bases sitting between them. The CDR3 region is CASSPTGRTEFF. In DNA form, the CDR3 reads TGCGCCAGCAGCCCGACAGGGAGGACGGAGTTCTTC.

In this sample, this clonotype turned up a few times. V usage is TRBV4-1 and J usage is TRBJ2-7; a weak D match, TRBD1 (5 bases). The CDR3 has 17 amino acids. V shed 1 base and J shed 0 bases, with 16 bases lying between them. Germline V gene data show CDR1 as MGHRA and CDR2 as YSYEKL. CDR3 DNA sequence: TGCGCCAGCAGCCAAGGAAGTCCGGCTAGGGGCTCCTACGAGCAGTACTTC. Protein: CASSQGSPARGSYEQYF.

DNA for the CDR3: TGCAGTGCCAGCGAGGGACTAGCGGGTTGGTATGAGCAGTTCTTC. As protein: CSASEGLAGWYEQFF. The V call is TRBV20-1, the J call TRBJ2-1; the match to TRBD2 covers 12 bases. Germline V gene sequence: CDR1 DFQATT, CDR2 SNEGSKA (reference sequence). The CDR3 runs 15 residues. With 6 bases clipped from V and 8 bases from J, the junction kept 11 bases outside the gene matches.